This TCR beta chain was documented in a study of T cell responses to AZD1222 COVID-19 vaccine. The study's findings and limits: Spike-specific TCR breadth and depth grew following two AZD1222 doses. CD4 TCRs covered the whole spike, strongest at regions 160-218 and 743-854.

This clone was observed once. Its antigen remains unidentified. TCRdb's table, derived via immunoSEQ multiplex PCR, lists solely in-frame clones and lacks some. Here the sample spans roughly 25,000 clones, approximately 90% being singletons. The CDR3 sequence is 13 residues long. The J segment lost 3 bases and the V segment lost 6 bases, leaving 4 bases of the junction unmatched. Germline CDR1 and CDR2: MNHEY and SVGAGI. This sequence joins TRBV6-5 and TRBJ1-2; 7 bases are shared with TRBD1. The sequence came from an adult who received the AZD1222 COVID-19 vaccine. The sequencing here drew on peripheral blood, taken 28 days after the second AZD1222 dose. CDR3 DNA: TGTGCCAGCAGCCCGACAGGGCACTATGGCTACACCTTC. This sequence encodes CASSPTGHYGYTF.